The TCR beta chain described here comes from a study of shared clonotypes between healthy human individuals. Whole-study findings and limits: All-four-donor shared clonotypes had higher generation probabilities than non-shared clonotypes did.

Only in-frame clones appear in the TCRdb table, and some are missing; sequencing was by immunoSEQ multiplex PCR. The table has 2 million to 2.5 million clones, 90% to 97% seen once. Of note for this clone: What it binds is not known.

Losses at the gene ends were 5 bases for V and 9 bases for J; bases not matched to a gene: 9. The CDR3 runs 16 residues. Germline V gene sequence: CDR1 SGHTA, CDR2 FQGNSA. The study drew its donors from healthy HIV-negative adults without recent acute infections or vaccinations. From CD4+ cells came CD45RA+ naive and CD45RA-negative memory subsets. Material for sequencing was naive CD4+ T cells sorted from blood. This sample's subset: CD45RA+ positively selected. The chain has TRBV7-2 and TRBJ2-1; TRBD2 agrees at 14 bases. This receptor was obtained from a young man in good health. CDR3 sequence reads: CASSTAEGLAGAEQFF. As DNA, the CDR3 is TGTGCCAGCAGCACCGCGGAGGGACTAGCGGGGGCTGAGCAGTTCTTC.